The 10 T cell receptor beta chains presented below share a single source sample, sequenced in a study of blood T cell repertoires in COVID-19. Here immunoSEQ multiplex PCR was the method, and the copy in TCRdb shows in-frame clones only, minus some. There are about 75,000 clones in the sample; around two thirds occur only once, and 2% to 3% lies in the top ten. Sequenced material: peripheral blood. The receptors originated from a human donor with acute or convalescent COVID-19. The donor label of this sample is uncertain.

This sequence joins TRBV6-5 and TRBJ1-5; the D is unclear. The ends were cut back, 6 bases at V and 4 bases at J, with 13 bases in the middle. The CDR3 extends over 14 amino acids. Germline CDR1 reads MNHEY; CDR2 reads SVGAGI. DNA of the CDR3: TGTGCCAGCAGCACGGCAGGTGGTAATCAGCCCCAGCATTTT. Amino acid sequence: CASSTAGGNQPQHF.

The chain is built from TRBV5-1 and TRBJ2-1; tentative D call: TRBD1 (5 bases). The CDR3 covers 14 residues. Trimming stripped 0 bases from V and 10 bases from J, with 14 bases between. Germline lookup yields CDR1 SGHRS and CDR2 YFSETQ. For the CDR3, the DNA is TGCGCCAGCAGCTTGGAAGGGGCACGGCAGGAGCAGTTCTTC. Translated: CASSLEGARQEQFF. The entire variable domain, with the rest obtained from reference TRBV5-1 and TRBJ2-1, is as follows: KAGVTQTPRYLIKTRGQQVTLSCSPISGHRSVSWYQQTPGQGLQFLFEYFSETQRNKGNFPGRFSGRQFSNSRSEMNVSTLELGDSALYLCASSLEGARQEQFFGPGTRLTVL.

The chain recombines TRBV11-1 with TRBJ1-1; a possible D gene is TRBD1 (5 bases). Germline CDR1 reads SGHAT; CDR2 reads FQDESV (reference sequence). V was cut by 3 bases and J by 1 base, with 9 bases left in between. CDR3 size: 14 residues. DNA for the CDR3: TGTGCCAGCAGCTTCAGGGTGGCGAACACTGAAGCTTTCTTT. This sequence encodes CASSFRVANTEAFF.

The V and J genes are TRBV3-1 (or the pseudogene TRBV3-2) and TRBJ2-5; 8 bases agree with TRBD2. CDR1 is LGHDT, CDR2 YNNKEL, per germline (reference sequence). After removal of 1 base from V and 5 bases from J, the junction contained 6 bases not matched to a gene. CDR3 length: 15 amino acids. The CDR3 protein is CASSQVGGGRETQYF. The CDR3 DNA is TGTGCCAGCAGCCAAGTTGGCGGGGGGCGCGAGACCCAGTACTTC.

This clone was seen a few times. This chain uses TRBV28 with TRBJ1-5; 11 bases map to TRBD1. Germline V gene sequence: CDR1 MDHEN, CDR2 SYDVKM. The length of the CDR3 is 16 residues. V trimming: 6 bases; J trimming: 6 bases; junction bases outside the gene matches: 10. CDR3 region: CASSAAGQGVGQPQHF. The CDR3 DNA reads as TGTGCCAGCAGCGCGGCGGGACAGGGGGTGGGTCAGCCCCAGCATTTT.

The table lists this clone with a few counts. This sequence joins TRBV6-5 and TRBJ2-7; 9 nucleotides align to TRBD1. V dropped 6 bases and J dropped 2; count of bases not matched to a gene: 2. The CDR3 has 13 amino acids. Germline V lookup: CDR1 MNHEY, CDR2 SVGAGI. The CDR3 loop is CASRWTGAYEQYV. DNA for the CDR3: TGTGCCAGCAGGTGGACAGGGGCCTACGAGCAGTACGTC.

This clone is a singleton in its sample. The chain employs TRBV6-2 or TRBV6-3 and TRBJ1-1; D is uncertain. Trimming pared 2 bases from V and 11 bases from J, leaving 15 bases between. CDR1 is MNHEY and CDR2 is SVGEGT in the germline V gene. CDR3 length: 13 amino acids. The CDR3 sequence is CASSYRAGERAFF. The CDR3 DNA sequence: TGTGCCAGCAGTTACCGGGCCGGGGAACGCGCTTTCTTT.

This clone was seen a single time. V gene TRBV23-1 combines with J gene TRBJ2-7; 7 nucleotides match TRBD1. TRBV23-1 is an ORF, and what it does is uncertain. The trim removed 3 bases at V and 1 base at J, leaving 9 bases unmatched. The CDR3 consists of 16 residues. The CDR3 DNA reads TGCGCCAGCAGTCAGCCTTCCGGGACAGCTTCCTACGAGCAGTACGTC. Its protein is CASSQPSGTASYEQYV.

This clone was detected once. The chain uses TRBV18 and TRBJ2-5; tentatively, D is TRBD1 (6 bases). The germline gives CDR1 KGHSH, CDR2 LQKENI. CDR3 length: 15 amino acids. The V end was cut by 3 bases, the J end by 5 bases, with 16 bases between. The CDR3 reads CASSPRTETGETQYF. CDR3 nucleotide sequence: TGTGCCAGCTCACCTCGGACAGAAACCGGGGAGACCCAGTACTTC.

The count of this clone is one. The gene calls are TRBV3-1 (or the pseudogene TRBV3-2) and TRBJ2-1, with a weak D call TRBD2 (6 bases). The CDR3 has 12 residues. Germline V gene data show CDR1 as LGHDT and CDR2 as YNNKEL (reference sequence). The V end lost 4 bases, the J end lost 8 bases, and 9 bases lay between the germline ends. The CDR3 DNA reads TGTGCCAGCAGCCCCCCGGGGGATGAGCAGTTCTTC. Translated, it gives CASSPPGDEQFF.